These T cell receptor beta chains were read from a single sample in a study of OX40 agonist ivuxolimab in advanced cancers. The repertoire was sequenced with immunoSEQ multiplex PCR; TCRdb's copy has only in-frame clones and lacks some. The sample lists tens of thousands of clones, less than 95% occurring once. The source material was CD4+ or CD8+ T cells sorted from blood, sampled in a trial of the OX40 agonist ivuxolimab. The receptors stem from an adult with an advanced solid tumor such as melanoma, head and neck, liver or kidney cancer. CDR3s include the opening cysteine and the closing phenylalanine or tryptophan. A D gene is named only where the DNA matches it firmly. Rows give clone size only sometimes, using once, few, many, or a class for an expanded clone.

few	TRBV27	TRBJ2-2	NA	TGTGCCAGCAGTTTGAACACCGGGGAGCTGTTTTTT	CASSLNTGELFF
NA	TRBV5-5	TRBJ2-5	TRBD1	TGTGCCAGCAGCGTGGACAGGCTCCAAGAGACCCAGTACTTC	CASSVDRLQETQYF
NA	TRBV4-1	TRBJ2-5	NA	TGCGCCAGCAGCCAAGAGGGGTCGGACGGGACCCAGTACTTC	CASSQEGSDGTQYF
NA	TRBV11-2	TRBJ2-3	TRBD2	TGTGCCAGCAGCTTAGATCTGAGCGGGGGTCTGACAGATACGCAGTATTTT	CASSLDLSGGLTDTQYF
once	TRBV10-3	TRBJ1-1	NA	TGTGCCATCAGTGAGTCCCAGGGGTACACTGAAGCTTTCTTT	CAISESQGYTEAFF
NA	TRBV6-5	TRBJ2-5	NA	TGTGCCAGCAGTTACGGGGCAGGGCCTGAGACCCAGTACTTC	CASSYGAGPETQYF
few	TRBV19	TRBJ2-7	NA	TGTGCCAGTAGTATTCGGGATTCCTCCTACGAGCAGTACTTC	CASSIRDSSYEQYF
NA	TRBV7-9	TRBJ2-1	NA	TGTGCCAGCAGCTTATGGGGGGACGAGGAGCAGTTCTTC	CASSLWGDEEQFF
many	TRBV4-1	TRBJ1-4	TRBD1	TGCGCCAGCAGCCAAGCCTCCGGGACAGGGGCTGAAAAACTGTTTTTT	CASSQASGTGAEKLFF
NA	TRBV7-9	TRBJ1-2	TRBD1	TGTGCCAGCAGCTCCCGCATCCAGGGGGCACAGGTGGATGGCTACACCTTC	CASSSRIQGAQVDGYTF
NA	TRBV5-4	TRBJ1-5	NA	TGTGCCAGCAGCTGGAATAGCAATCAGCCCCAGCATTTT	CASSWNSNQPQHF
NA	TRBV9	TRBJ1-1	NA	TGTGCCAGCAGCGTAGCGATTGGGGGGATGAACACTGAAGCTTTCTTT	CASSVAIGGMNTEAFF
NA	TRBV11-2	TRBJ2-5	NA	TGTGCCAGCAGCTTAGCCCCCCCACCTCTGGAGACCCAGTACTTC	CASSLAPPPLETQYF
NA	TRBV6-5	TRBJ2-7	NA	TGTGCCAGCAGTTACCTGAGGGGCAATTACGAGCAGTACTTC	CASSYLRGNYEQYF
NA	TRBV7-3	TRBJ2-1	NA	TGTGCCAGCAGACTAAACAATGAGCAGTTCTTC	CASRLNNEQFF
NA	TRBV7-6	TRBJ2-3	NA	TGTGCCAGCAGCTTCCTCGGGCCAGATACGCAGTATTTT	CASSFLGPDTQYF
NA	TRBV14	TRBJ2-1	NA	TGTGCCAGCAGCTACTGGGACACATACAATGAGCAGTTCTTC	CASSYWDTYNEQFF
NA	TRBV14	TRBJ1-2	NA	TGTGCCAGCAGCCAAGGGACGGACAACTATGGCTACACCTTC	CASSQGTDNYGYTF
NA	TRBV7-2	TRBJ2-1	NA	TGTGCCAGCAGCCCAGGATTCGGCGATGAGCAGTTCTTC	CASSPGFGDEQFF
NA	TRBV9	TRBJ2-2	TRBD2	TGTGCCAGCAGCGATAGCGGGAGTCCTGCCGGGGAGCTGTTTTTT	CASSDSGSPAGELFF
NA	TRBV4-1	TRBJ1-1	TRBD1	TGCGCCAGCAGCCGACAGGGGGCGGGAACTGAAGCTTTCTTT	CASSRQGAGTEAFF
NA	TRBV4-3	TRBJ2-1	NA	TGCGCCAGCAGCCAAGATTACAGGAGCTCCTACAATGAGCAGTTCTTC	CASSQDYRSSYNEQFF
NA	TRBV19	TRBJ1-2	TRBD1	TGTGCCAGTAGCGGACAGGGGTATGGCTACACCTTC	CASSGQGYGYTF
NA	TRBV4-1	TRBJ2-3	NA	TGCGCCAGCAGCCAAGATATGGACACGCAGTATTTT	CASSQDMDTQYF
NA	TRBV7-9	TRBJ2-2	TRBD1	TGTGCCAGCAGCTTAACGGGACAGTTATACACCGGGGAGCTGTTTTTT	CASSLTGQLYTGELFF
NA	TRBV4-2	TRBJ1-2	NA	TGTGCCAGCAGCCCAGGACAGCTTAACTATGGCTACACCTTC	CASSPGQLNYGYTF
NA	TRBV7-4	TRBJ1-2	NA	TGTGCCAGCAGACCCGGACAGTTATATGGCTACACCTTC	CASRPGQLYGYTF
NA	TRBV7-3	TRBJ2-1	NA	TGTGCCAGCAGCTTAACCGGGAGTCCCTACAATGAGCAGTTCTTC	CASSLTGSPYNEQFF
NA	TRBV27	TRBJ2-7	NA	TGTGCCAGCAGTTGGCAGGTCTCCTACGAGCAGTACTTC	CASSWQVSYEQYF
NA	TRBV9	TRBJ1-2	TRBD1	TGTGCCAGCAGCGTCGGACAGGGAGACTATGGCTACACCTTC	CASSVGQGDYGYTF
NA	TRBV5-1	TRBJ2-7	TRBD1	TGCGCCAGCAGCTTGGTTTTCCGGGACAGGGGGGGCCACGAGCAGTACTTC	CASSLVFRDRGGHEQYF
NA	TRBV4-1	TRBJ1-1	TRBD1	TGCGCCAGCAGCCAAATTCGGGACAGGAGGACTGAAGCTTTCTTT	CASSQIRDRRTEAFF
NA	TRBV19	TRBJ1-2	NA	TGTGCCAGTAGTCCGTACCCGACAGCACCTCTACTGGATGGCTACACCTTC	CASSPYPTAPLLDGYTF
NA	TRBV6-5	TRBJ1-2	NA	TGTGCCAGCAGTTACGATACCTCCTTATATGGCTACACCTTC	CASSYDTSLYGYTF
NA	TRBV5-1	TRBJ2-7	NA	TGCGCCAGCAGCTCAAAAGACACGGCGAGCTACGAGCAGTACTTC	CASSSKDTASYEQYF
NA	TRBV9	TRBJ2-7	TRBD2	TGTGCCAGCAGCGGCGGGGAGACTAGCGGTTTCTACGAGCAGTACTTC	CASSGGETSGFYEQYF
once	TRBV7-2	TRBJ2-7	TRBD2	TGTGCCAGCAGCCCTTCGGGAGGGAGCTCCTACGAGCAGTACTTC	CASSPSGGSSYEQYF
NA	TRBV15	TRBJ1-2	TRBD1	TGTGCCACCAGCAGAGAGGAAGAGAGGGGGCGCGGCTATGGCTACACCTTC	CATSREEERGRGYGYTF
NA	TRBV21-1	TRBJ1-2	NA	TGTGCCAGCAGCCTAAAGCCGTCGGGTTATGGCTACACCTTC	CASSLKPSGYGYTF
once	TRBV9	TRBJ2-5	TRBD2	TGTGCCAGCAGCGGGACTAGCGGGGAAGAGACCCAGTACTTC	CASSGTSGEETQYF
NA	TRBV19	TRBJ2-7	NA	TGTGCCAGTAGTATAAGCGCAGGGTACGAGCAGTACTTC	CASSISAGYEQYF
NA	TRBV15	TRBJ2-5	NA	TGTGCCACCAGCAGAGATCTGGGCAGGCCCCCCCAAGAGACCCAGTACTTC	CATSRDLGRPPQETQYF
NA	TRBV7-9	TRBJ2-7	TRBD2	TGTGCCAGCACTAGCGGGCGAGACTACGAGCAGTACTTC	CASTSGRDYEQYF
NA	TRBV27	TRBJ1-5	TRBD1	TGTGCCAGCAGTTTACAGGGGGCGACCCAGCCCCAGCATTTT	CASSLQGATQPQHF
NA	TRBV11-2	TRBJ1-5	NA	TGTGCCAGCAGCTTAGACTCTGAGACCAATCAGCCCCAGCATTTT	CASSLDSETNQPQHF
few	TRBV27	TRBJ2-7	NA	TGTGCCAGCAGTTTGGGGCAAGGGGGGGGATACGAGCAGTACTTC	CASSLGQGGGYEQYF
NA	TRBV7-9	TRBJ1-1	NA	TGTGCCAGCAGCCCTCCGGGGGCTGAAGCTTTCTTT	CASSPPGAEAFF
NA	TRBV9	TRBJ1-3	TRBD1	TGTGCCAGCAGCGACCGGGACAGCCCTGGAAACACCATATATTTT	CASSDRDSPGNTIYF
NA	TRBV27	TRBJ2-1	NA	TGTGCCAGCAGTTTATCGGGGTCCAATGAGCAGTTCTTC	CASSLSGSNEQFF
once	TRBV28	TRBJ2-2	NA	TGTGCCAGCAGTCTACCTAGCGTTGGCACCGGGGAGCTGTTTTTT	CASSLPSVGTGELFF
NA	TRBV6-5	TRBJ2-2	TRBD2	TGTGCCAGCAGTTTAGCGGGACCCGGTCTCGCCGGGGAGCTGTTTTTT	CASSLAGPGLAGELFF
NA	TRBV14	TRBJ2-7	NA	TGTGCCAGCAGCCAAGAGTCCTACTCCTACGAGCAGTACTTC	CASSQESYSYEQYF
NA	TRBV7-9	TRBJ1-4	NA	TGTGCCAGCAGCGGAGGAGGGCTCGGGGAAAAACTGTTTTTT	CASSGGGLGEKLFF
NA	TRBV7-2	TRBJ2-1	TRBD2	TGTGCCAGCAGCTTAAGCGGGGGCAACTACAATGAGCAGTTCTTC	CASSLSGGNYNEQFF